These T cell receptor beta chains were read from a single sample in a study of blood T cells in healthy people across ages. TCRdb re-derived calls from the 5' RACE reads in MiXCR, one entry per CDR3 protein. Among about 1.1 million distinct CDR3 sequences listed, less than 45% were seen once. Sequenced: blood. Receptors were obtained from a man younger than 30 in good health. The conserved cysteine and the conserved F or W are not part of the CDR3 here.

j_gene: TRBJ1-2
v_gene: TRBV12-3/TRBV12-4
CDR3aa: ASSFETNYGYT

j_gene: TRBJ2-7
v_gene: TRBV10-3
CDR3aa: AISTTIGTVSYEQY

j_gene: TRBJ1-5
v_gene: TRBV20-1
CDR3aa: SARGVGDNQPQH

j_gene: TRBJ1-1
v_gene: TRBV7-2
CDR3aa: ASSTQGQGNTEAF

j_gene: TRBJ1-1
v_gene: TRBV6-5
CDR3aa: ASSYRDGSEAF

j_gene: TRBJ2-1
v_gene: TRBV7-6
CDR3aa: ASSPTSGSDNEQF

j_gene: TRBJ2-1
v_gene: TRBV29-1
CDR3aa: SAQTSTGEQF

j_gene: TRBJ2-5
v_gene: TRBV28
CDR3aa: ASRGRRVQETQY

j_gene: TRBJ1-4
v_gene: TRBV20-1
CDR3aa: SAIKPGTARKLF

j_gene: TRBJ1-2
v_gene: TRBV7-9
CDR3aa: ASGSFDRGGEGYT

j_gene: TRBJ2-5
v_gene: TRBV4-3
CDR3aa: ASSPAVGGAGEQY

j_gene: TRBJ1-5
v_gene: TRBV9
CDR3aa: ASSVGPGLVNQPQH

j_gene: TRBJ2-3
v_gene: TRBV12-3/TRBV12-4
CDR3aa: ASSLGWLIADTQY

j_gene: TRBJ2-5
v_gene: TRBV12-3/TRBV12-4
CDR3aa: ASSMGTVPGY

j_gene: TRBJ2-1
v_gene: TRBV7-2
CDR3aa: ASSQLLSTGGVWNEQF

j_gene: TRBJ1-1
v_gene: TRBV30
CDR3aa: AWETEGANTEAF

j_gene: TRBJ1-5
v_gene: TRBV10-3
CDR3aa: AISESNRDQPQH

j_gene: TRBJ2-7
v_gene: TRBV6-5
CDR3aa: ASSYTDRAEQY

j_gene: TRBJ1-6
v_gene: TRBV6-5
CDR3aa: ASRRTRGLGSPLH

j_gene: TRBJ1-2
v_gene: TRBV20-1
CDR3aa: SARTGGGYT

j_gene: TRBJ2-5
v_gene: TRBV10-3
CDR3aa: AISEAEYAGETQY

j_gene: TRBJ1-2
v_gene: TRBV14
CDR3aa: ASSQDGTGSGYGYT

j_gene: TRBJ1-2
v_gene: TRBV20-1
CDR3aa: SATGTAYGYT

j_gene: TRBJ1-1
v_gene: TRBV5-1
CDR3aa: ASRAGVDTEAF

j_gene: TRBJ1-5
v_gene: TRBV7-2
CDR3aa: ANSPQIGLNQPQH

j_gene: TRBJ1-3
v_gene: TRBV25-1
CDR3aa: ASSEYGGSGNTIY

j_gene: TRBJ1-2
v_gene: TRBV2
CDR3aa: ASTRGDGYT

j_gene: TRBJ2-2
v_gene: TRBV4-3
CDR3aa: ASSQDLSSGGFFGELF

j_gene: TRBJ2-4
v_gene: TRBV20-1
CDR3aa: SARGTGKNIQY

j_gene: TRBJ1-5
v_gene: TRBV12-3/TRBV12-4
CDR3aa: ASSLDSDQPQH

j_gene: TRBJ2-1
v_gene: TRBV20-1
CDR3aa: SARGGGRLYNEQF

j_gene: TRBJ2-3
v_gene: TRBV5-1
CDR3aa: ASSHLSGTDTQY

j_gene: TRBJ2-2
v_gene: TRBV7-2
CDR3aa: ASTLQGVGELF

j_gene: TRBJ2-1
v_gene: TRBV5-1
CDR3aa: ASSTGSTNRNEQF

j_gene: TRBJ2-1
v_gene: TRBV5-1
CDR3aa: ASSYRVANEQF

j_gene: TRBJ2-7
v_gene: TRBV25-1
CDR3aa: ATWDSTPYEQY

j_gene: TRBJ2-7
v_gene: TRBV6-5
CDR3aa: ASSYSLLAGTSYEQY

j_gene: TRBJ2-7
v_gene: TRBV20-1
CDR3aa: SGRLAGVNEQY

j_gene: TRBJ1-2
v_gene: TRBV5-6
CDR3aa: ASSSGTIAGGYT

j_gene: -
v_gene: TRBV20-1
CDR3aa: SASPGAEQY

j_gene: TRBJ1-1
v_gene: TRBV6-5
CDR3aa: ASRTSGGFSAF

j_gene: TRBJ1-2
v_gene: TRBV29-1
CDR3aa: SVQGEGLLDYGYT

j_gene: TRBJ2-3
v_gene: TRBV20-1
CDR3aa: SARLSRGGTDTQY